The T cell receptor (beta chain) under discussion was sequenced for a study of T cell repertoires in cytomegalovirus infection. Study findings and constraints: The study found HLA-C-restricted CMV-specific TCR beta clonotypes dominating the ex vivo response.

From germline, CDR1 is SGHTA and CDR2 FQGNSA. CDR3 length: 15 residues. V lost 2 bases to trimming and J lost 4 bases; unmatched junction nucleotides: 6. TCRdb used MiXCR to reprocess the reads, holding one entry per CDR3 protein. The sample has about 440,000 distinct CDR3 sequences; 25% to 40% are singletons. This clonotype is a singleton in its sample. Its target is not known. The sequence came from a human donor in good health (CMV status not recorded). Some clones in this sample may be carry-over from other donors' samples. This chain uses TRBV7-2 with TRBJ1-1, with 8 bases aligning to TRBD1. Sample: PBMCs. The CDR3 sequence is CASSLSGGLITEAFF. CDR3 nucleotides: TGTGCCAGCAGCTTATCAGGGGGCTTAATCACTGAAGCTTTCTTT.